The 5 T cell receptor beta chains in this list originate from one sample, sequenced in a study of control samples from healthy donors and cancer patients. The method was immunoSEQ multiplex PCR; TCRdb's version includes in-frame clones alone and lacks a portion of them. The data show 50,000 or so clones, 80% seen once. The specimen sequenced was blood. Receptors were obtained from a man aged 65 to 85 in good health.

The V call is TRBV11-3, the J call TRBJ2-5; a possible D gene is TRBD1 (6 bases). The CDR3 is 14 amino acids. Trimming left V 3 bases short and J 8 bases short, with 16 bases between. Germline V gene data show CDR1 as SGHNT and CDR2 as YENEEA. CDR3 DNA: TGTGCCAGCAGCTTTAGGGGGACGGGCGGCACCCAGTACTTC. Its translation: CASSFRGTGGTQYF.

This clone was recorded once. The chain recombines TRBV3-1 (or the pseudogene TRBV3-2) with TRBJ2-1; 13 bases match TRBD2. V lost 4 bases to trimming and J lost 5 bases; unmatched junction nucleotides: 8. Germline assignment: CDR1 LGHDT and CDR2 YNNKEL (reference sequence). The CDR3 has 17 residues. This CDR3 is CASSPVTSGRNNNEQFF. In DNA form, the CDR3 reads TGTGCCAGCAGCCCCGTGACTAGCGGGAGGAACAACAATGAGCAGTTCTTC.

This clone was detected once. V usage is TRBV19 and J usage is TRBJ1-3, with D unresolved. This CDR3 has 13 amino acids. CDR1 is LNHDA and CDR2 is SQIVND in the germline V gene (reference sequence). Trimming removed 2 bases at V and 4 bases at J, with 6 bases between. The DNA for the CDR3 is TGTGCCAGTAGTATATCGGGAGGAAACACCATATATTTT. Its translation: CASSISGGNTIYF.

This clone was counted a few times. The chain combines TRBV9 with TRBJ2-1; 9 bases align to TRBD2. From germline, CDR1 is SGDLS and CDR2 YYNGEE. This CDR3 has 16 residues. The V gene end was trimmed by 0 bases and the J gene end by 6 bases; junction bases not matched to a gene: 7. The CDR3 DNA is TGTGCCAGCAGCGTAGGAGTTAGCGGGGGTCCCAATGAGCAGTTCTTC. As protein: CASSVGVSGGPNEQFF.

This clone was counted once. This chain connects TRBV2 to TRBJ2-3; D is unclear. Germline V gene data show CDR1 as SNHLY and CDR2 as FYNNEI. V was cut by 3 bases and J by 0 bases, with 7 bases left in between. The CDR3 is made up of 14 amino acids. CDR3 sequence: CASSDARSTDTQYF. CDR3 nucleotide sequence: TGTGCCAGCAGTGACGCTCGTAGCACAGATACGCAGTATTTT.